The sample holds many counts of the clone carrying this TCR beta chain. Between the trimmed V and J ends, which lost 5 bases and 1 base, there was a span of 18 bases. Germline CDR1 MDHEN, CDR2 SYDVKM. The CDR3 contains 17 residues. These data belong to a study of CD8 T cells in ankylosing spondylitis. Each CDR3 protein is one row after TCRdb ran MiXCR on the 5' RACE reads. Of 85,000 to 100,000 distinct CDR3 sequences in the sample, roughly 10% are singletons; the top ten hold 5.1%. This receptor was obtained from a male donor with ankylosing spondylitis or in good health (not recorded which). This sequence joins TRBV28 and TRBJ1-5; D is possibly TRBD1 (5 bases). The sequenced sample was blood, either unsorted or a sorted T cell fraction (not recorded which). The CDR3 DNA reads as TGTGCCAGCAGTCCGCTAGGCGACCGGGACAGCAATCAGCCCCAGCATTTT. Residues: CASSPLGDRDSNQPQHF.